Shown below are 20 T cell receptor beta chains from a single sample sequenced in a study of blood T cell repertoires in COVID-19. The method was immunoSEQ multiplex PCR; TCRdb's version includes in-frame clones alone and lacks a portion of them. The sample holds around 500,000 clones, 88% seen once. Sequencing was performed on PBMCs or T cells enriched from blood (not recorded which). These receptors all stem from a woman between 40 and 55 years old who had recovered from COVID-19.

A few counts support this clone. This rearrangement joins TRBV19 to TRBJ1-3, with 9 bases fitting TRBD1. The CDR3 extends over 15 amino acids. Germline V gene data show CDR1 as LNHDA and CDR2 as SQIVND (reference sequence). V was pared by 5 bases and J by 3 bases, with 5 bases of the junction left unmatched. CDR3 sequence reads: CASSPGGQGGNTIYF. The CDR3 nucleotides are TGTGCCAGTAGTCCCGGGGGACAGGGTGGAAACACCATATATTTT.

V usage is TRBV5-1 and J usage is TRBJ2-1; 7 nucleotides align to TRBD2. This CDR3 is 17 amino acids long. The V and J ends lost 2 bases and 8 bases, in that order; junction bases with no gene match: 16. CDR1 is SGHRS, CDR2 YFSETQ, per germline. The DNA of the CDR3 is TGCGCCAGCAGCTTTTTCCCCGTGCGGGAGTCTGCCTATGAGCAGTTCTTC. This translates into CASSFFPVRESAYEQFF. The full variable domain, rest sourced from reference TRBV5-1 and TRBJ2-1, is KAGVTQTPRYLIKTRGQQVTLSCSPISGHRSVSWYQQTPGQGLQFLFEYFSETQRNKGNFPGRFSGRQFSNSRSEMNVSTLELGDSALYLCASSFFPVRESAYEQFFGPGTRLTVL.

This sequence joins TRBV27 and TRBJ1-5; D is perhaps TRBD1 (6 bases). The CDR3 totals 14 residues. Germline CDR1 MNHEY, CDR2 SMNVEV (reference sequence). Trimming shortened V by 2 bases and J by 5 bases, and 10 bases separated the two germline ends. The CDR3, as DNA: TGTGCCAGCAGTTTAGGGACACAGTATCAGCCCCAGCATTTT. Translating it yields CASSLGTQYQPQHF.

This clone was observed a handful of times. The chain is built from TRBV18 and TRBJ1-2; a possible D gene is TRBD1 (6 bases). V lost 2 bases and J lost 3, with 7 bases in between. This CDR3 has 13 residues. Germline lookup yields CDR1 KGHSH and CDR2 LQKENI. The CDR3 loop is CASSPGGDYGYTF. The CDR3 DNA reads TGTGCCAGCTCACCAGGGGGCGACTATGGCTACACCTTC.

V usage is TRBV12-3 or TRBV12-4 and J usage is TRBJ2-5, with D uncertain. V shed 10 bases and J shed 1 base, with 10 bases lying between them. The CDR3 consists of 12 residues. For the CDR3, the DNA is TGTGCCACCTCAGGAATCCAAGAGACCCAGTACTTC. It yields the protein CATSGIQETQYF.

The V call is TRBV4-1, the J call TRBJ2-5; D is undetermined. Trimming left V 1 base short and J 2 bases short, with 11 bases between. There are 15 residues in the CDR3. Germline V gene data show CDR1 as MGHRA and CDR2 as YSYEKL. The CDR3 sequence is CASSQVHTQQETQYF. DNA of the CDR3: TGCGCCAGCAGCCAAGTACACACCCAGCAAGAGACCCAGTACTTC.

The J gene is TRBJ1-2, the V gene TRBV7-2; 7 nucleotides align to TRBD1. J was trimmed by 6 bases and V by 5 bases; bases with no gene match: 6. The CDR3 is made up of 13 amino acids. Germline V gene data show CDR1 as SGHTA and CDR2 as FQGNSA. In DNA form, the CDR3 reads TGTGCCAGCAGCCTCAGGGGGGTAAATGGCTACACCTTC. It codes for CASSLRGVNGYTF.

The chain carries TRBV12-5 and TRBJ2-5; TRBD2 agrees at 7 bases. Trimming took 5 bases from V and 4 from J; bases not matched to a gene: 10. Germline V gene data show CDR1 as LGHNT and CDR2 as FRNRAP. The CDR3 sequence is 15 residues long. This chain's CDR3 is CASGPVQTGGETQYF. The CDR3 DNA sequence: TGTGCTAGTGGTCCAGTACAAACGGGAGGAGAGACCCAGTACTTC.

This chain links TRBV5-4 with TRBJ2-1, with D possibly TRBD2 on 6 matching bases. V was pared by 5 bases and J by 8 bases, with 17 bases between. The germline CDR1 and CDR2 sequences are SGHNT and YYREEE (reference sequence). The CDR3 is 14 residues long. CDR3 sequence (DNA): TGTGCCAGCAGGTCCCTGCGAGGGGAGGATGAGCAGTTCTTC. Translated, it gives CASRSLRGEDEQFF.

The chain joins TRBV7-8 to TRBJ2-3; perhaps TRBD1 as D (6 bases). The CDR3 length is 16 residues. Germline V gene sequence: CDR1 SGHVS, CDR2 FQNEAQ. Trimming shortened V by 5 bases and J by 0 bases, and 15 bases separated the two germline ends. The CDR3 DNA reads as TGTGCCAGCAGCGCGCCCAGGGGAGATAGCACAGATACGCAGTATTTT. Translated: CASSAPRGDSTDTQYF.

The gene calls are TRBV5-4 and TRBJ2-7; no clear D. The CDR3 is made up of 17 amino acids. The V end lost 1 base, the J end lost 2 bases, and 19 bases lay between the germline ends. Germline CDR1 is SGHNT and CDR2 is YYREEE (reference sequence). CDR3 sequence: CASSLTFGGPKTYEQYF. For the CDR3, the DNA is TGTGCCAGCAGCTTGACCTTTGGCGGCCCAAAGACCTACGAGCAGTACTTC.

V gene TRBV5-6 combines with J gene TRBJ2-7; possible D gene TRBD1, 6 bases. The length of the CDR3 is 14 residues. Per the germline V gene, CDR1 is SGHDT and CDR2 is YYEEEE. The V gene lost 5 bases and the J gene lost 0 bases, with 12 bases spanning the gap. The CDR3 sequence: CASRGADSSYEQYF. The CDR3 coding sequence is TGTGCCAGCAGGGGGGCGGACAGCTCCTACGAGCAGTACTTC.

The rearrangement uses TRBV2 and TRBJ2-3, with 16 bases aligning to TRBD2. The CDR3 extends over 19 amino acids. The V segment lost 6 bases and the J segment 5 bases; nucleotides outside the gene matches: 14. Germline-derived CDR1 and CDR2 are SNHLY and FYNNEI. The CDR3 bases are TGTGCCAGCAGCCCGGGACTAGCGGGAGGGCCTTCCCCCCGAGATACGCAGTATTTT. Protein product: CASSPGLAGGPSPRDTQYF.

This clone appeared many times. The chain joins TRBV19 to TRBJ2-5; 7 nucleotides agree with TRBD2. CDR1 and CDR2 (germline): LNHDA, SQIVND (reference sequence). With V trimmed by 7 bases and J by 5 bases, 10 bases remained unmatched. CDR3 length: 14 amino acids. CDR3 protein: CASTGDSGRETQYF. CDR3 coding DNA: TGTGCCAGTACCGGAGATAGCGGGCGGGAGACCCAGTACTTC.

The CDR3 nucleotides read TGTGCCAGCGGTTCAGTAGAGGGTGGCTACACCTTC. It is translated as CASGSVEGGYTF. The chain has TRBV5-4 and TRBJ1-2, with D unresolved. The CDR3 is 12 residues long. V lost 7 bases and J lost 7, with 14 bases in between. Germline V gene lookup returns CDR1 SGHNT and CDR2 YYREEE (reference sequence).

The rearrangement uses TRBV12-5 and TRBJ2-3; tentatively, D is TRBD2 (6 bases). CDR1 and CDR2 (germline): LGHNT, FRNRAP. The length of the CDR3 is 16 residues. Trimming took 5 bases from V and 3 from J, leaving 18 bases between them. CDR3 nucleotides: TGTGCTAGTGGTAAAGAAGTTGGGCGGGATACAGATACGCAGTATTTT. It codes for CASGKEVGRDTDTQYF.

The chain has TRBV6-5 and TRBJ2-2; D is unresolved. Germline CDR1 MNHEY, CDR2 SVGAGI. The V gene lost 0 bases and the J gene lost 7 bases, with 9 bases spanning the gap. The CDR3 length is 14 residues. The CDR3 DNA reads TGTGCCAGCAGTTACTCGCCTAAAGTCGGGGAGCTGTTTTTT. This sequence encodes CASSYSPKVGELFF.

This rearrangement joins TRBV4-2 to TRBJ2-1; D is possibly TRBD2 (6 bases). The CDR3 has 17 residues. Germline V lookup: CDR1 LGHNA, CDR2 YNFKEQ. The V gene lost 2 bases and the J gene lost 8 bases, with 22 bases spanning the gap. Here the CDR3 DNA reads TGTGCCAGCAGCCAAATAGAGCAGGAGGGCCCTTGGGATGAGCAGTTCTTC. Translated, it gives CASSQIEQEGPWDEQFF.

The chain is built from TRBV4-3 and TRBJ2-4, with 13 bases lining up with TRBD2. CDR3 length: 19 residues. Germline CDR1 and CDR2: LGHNA and YSLEER. V shed 0 bases, J shed 9 bases, and the junction held 14 bases outside the gene matches. Here the CDR3 DNA reads TGCGCCAGCAGCCAAGAAGGAGGAACTAGCGGGAGGGCCGGGGGCATTCAGTACTTC. Its translation: CASSQEGGTSGRAGGIQYF.

The J gene is TRBJ2-2, the V gene TRBV7-9; 9 bases are shared with TRBD2. Unmatched junction bases numbered 5, after V lost 4 bases and J lost 5 bases. The CDR3 totals 15 residues. Germline V gene data show CDR1 as SEHNR and CDR2 as FQNEAQ (reference sequence). CDR3 nucleotides: TGTGCCAGCAGCTCTATGAGCGGGAGGACCGGGGAGCTGTTTTTT. Its translation is CASSSMSGRTGELFF. Based on the CDR3 plus reference TRBV7-9 and TRBJ2-2, the full variable domain is DTGVSQNPRHKITKRGQNVTFRCDPISEHNRLYWYRQTLGQGPEFLTYFQNEAQLEKSRLLSDRFSAERPKGSFSTLEIQRTEQGDSAMYLCASSSMSGRTGELFFGEGSRLTVL.